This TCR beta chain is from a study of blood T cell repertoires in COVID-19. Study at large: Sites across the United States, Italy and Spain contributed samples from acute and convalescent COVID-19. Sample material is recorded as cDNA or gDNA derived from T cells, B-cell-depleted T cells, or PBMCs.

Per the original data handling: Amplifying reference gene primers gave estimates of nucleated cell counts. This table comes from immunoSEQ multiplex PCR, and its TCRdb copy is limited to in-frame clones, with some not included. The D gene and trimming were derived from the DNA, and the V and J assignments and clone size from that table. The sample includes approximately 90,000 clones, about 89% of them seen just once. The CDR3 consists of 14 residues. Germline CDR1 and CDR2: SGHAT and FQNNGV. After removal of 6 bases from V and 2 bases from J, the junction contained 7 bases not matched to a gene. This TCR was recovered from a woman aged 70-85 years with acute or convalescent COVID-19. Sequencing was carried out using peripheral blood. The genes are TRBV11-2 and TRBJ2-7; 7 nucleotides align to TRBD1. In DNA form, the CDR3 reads TGTGCCAGCAGGCCACAGGGGTCAACCTACGAGCAGTACTTC. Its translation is CASRPQGSTYEQYF.